This TCR beta chain was observed in a study of cytotoxic CD8 clonotypes in ibrutinib-treated CLL. The CDR3 extends over 13 amino acids. Trimming pared 1 base from V and 7 bases from J, leaving 10 bases between. The germline CDR1 and CDR2 sequences are PRHDT and FYEKMQ (reference sequence). Method: immunoSEQ multiplex PCR; TCRdb's copy keeps in-frame clones and lacks some. The sample has fewer than 85,000 clones, around 79% seen once. The chain couples TRBV13 to TRBJ1-1; no clear D. Here the sequenced sample was PBMCs, taken after 12 months of ibrutinib treatment. The receptor comes from a human donor with chronic lymphocytic leukemia. The CDR3 loop is CASSLVGEDEAFF. CDR3 nucleotide sequence: TGTGCCAGCAGCTTAGTCGGGGAGGATGAAGCTTTCTTT.